These 9 T cell receptor beta chains were sequenced from one sample in a study of immune cell composition in non-small cell lung cancer. Measured with immunoSEQ multiplex PCR; TCRdb has only the in-frame clones, and not every one. The sample lists some 11,000 clones, 50% to 75% seen once, with 15% to 20% in the top ten. Sequenced: lung tumor tissue. Receptors were obtained from a human donor with non-small cell lung cancer.

The V call is TRBV28, the J call TRBJ2-7; possibly TRBD2 for D (5 bases). V was cut by 10 bases and J by 2 bases, with 15 bases left in between. This CDR3 region has 13 residues. The germline CDR1 and CDR2 sequences are MDHEN and SYDVKM. The CDR3 DNA reads as TGTGCCACCAATGCTCCCGGGACCTACGAGCAGTACTTC. It is translated as CATNAPGTYEQYF.

The V gene is TRBV5-1, the J gene TRBJ2-5; 8 positions match TRBD1. The J call may be in error: the DNA end matches TRBJ2-7 better. Looked up from germline, CDR1 is SGHRS and CDR2 is YFSETQ. The CDR3 extends over 15 amino acids. The CDR3 DNA reads TGCGCCAGCAGCTACAATCAGGGGGCCGCCGCCGAGCAGTACTTC. Encoded protein: CASSYNQGAAAEQYF.

This clone was counted a few times. The V and J genes are TRBV7-9 and TRBJ1-2; D not resolved. Germline CDR1 reads SEHNR; CDR2 reads FQNEAQ (reference sequence). The CDR3 is made up of 13 amino acids. V was clipped by 5 bases and J by 4 bases, with 11 bases between them. The CDR3 DNA reads TGTGCCAGCAGCCAGTCACGGGTCTATGGCTACACCTTC. It encodes CASSQSRVYGYTF.

The rearrangement joins TRBV30 to TRBJ2-5, with 7 bases matching TRBD2. Losses at the gene ends were 1 base for V and 4 bases for J; bases not matched to a gene: 9. Germline V gives CDR1 GTSNPN, CDR2 SVGIG (reference sequence). This CDR3 region has 15 residues. CDR3 DNA: TGTGCCTGGAGTGCAGGAGCGGGGCTCGCAGAGACCCAGTACTTC. Translation gives CAWSAGAGLAETQYF.

The sample holds a few counts of this clone. The chain couples TRBV30 to TRBJ1-5; D gene unclear. The CDR3 is 16 amino acids. Trimming took off 3 bases at V and 0 bases at J, with 15 bases between the two ends. Germline CDR1 and CDR2: GTSNPN and SVGIG (reference sequence). The CDR3 DNA is TGTGCCTGGAGCTCACGCGGAGGGCTTAGCAATCAGCCCCAGCATTTT. Translation gives CAWSSRGGLSNQPQHF.

This clone was counted only a few times. CDR3: CASSLPRDSIVGELFF. The CDR3 DNA sequence: TGTGCCAGCAGCTTGCCGCGGGACAGTATTGTCGGGGAGCTGTTTTTT. The rearrangement uses TRBV5-6 and TRBJ2-2; possible D gene TRBD1, 7 bases. Between the trimmed V and J ends, which lost 1 base and 7 bases, there was a span of 17 bases. Germline V CDR1 and CDR2: SGHDT, YYEEEE. This CDR3 has 16 residues.

The gene calls are TRBV19 and TRBJ2-2; 7 nucleotides match TRBD2. The V and J ends lost 5 bases and 4 bases, in that order; junction bases with no gene match: 10. This CDR3 comprises 16 residues. Germline CDR1 reads LNHDA; CDR2 reads SQIVND (reference sequence). The CDR3 region is CASSWGEGLVTGELFF. In DNA form, the CDR3 reads TGTGCCAGTAGTTGGGGGGAGGGCCTGGTCACCGGGGAGCTGTTTTTT.

The V call is TRBV5-6, the J call TRBJ2-5; TRBD1 is a possible D gene (6 bases). V was clipped by 0 bases and J by 4 bases, with 19 bases between them. Germline V CDR1 and CDR2: SGHDT, YYEEEE. This CDR3 is 17 amino acids long. Here the CDR3 DNA reads TGTGCCAGCAGCTTGGGTGTGAGGGCCAGGGGTGGAGAGACCCAGTACTTC. Translating it yields CASSLGVRARGGETQYF.

V usage is TRBV28 and J usage is TRBJ1-4; TRBD1 matches 9 bases. V shed 3 bases and J 8 bases; nucleotides not matched to a gene: 7. The V gene's germline CDR1 is MDHEN and CDR2 SYDVKM. CDR3 length equals 15 residues. For the CDR3, the DNA is TGTGCCAGCAGTTTCGAGGGACAGGGCTACGAAAAACTGTTTTTT. Amino acid sequence: CASSFEGQGYEKLFF.